The T cell receptor (beta chain) described here comes from a study of T-cell memory formation after mild COVID-19. The CDR3 has 14 residues. Germline CDR1 reads LGHNA; CDR2 reads YSLEER. The V end lost 0 bases, the J end lost 5 bases, and 8 bases lay between the germline ends. TCRdb called the 5' RACE reads again in MiXCR, with one record for every CDR3 protein. This table holds more than 110,000 distinct CDR3 sequences, around 25% found once. J is TRBJ2-1 and V is TRBV4-3; no firm D call. This sequence originates from an adult woman who had mild COVID-19 (a few samples of this study predate the infection). Cell type and time point are not known. The specimen was PBMCs or a T cell subset sorted from them (not recorded which). CDR3 sequence: CASSQDRADNEQFF. CDR3 bases: TGCGCCAGCAGCCAAGATAGGGCCGACAATGAGCAGTTCTTC.